One sample yielded the 15 T cell receptor beta chains listed below, sequenced in a study of vaccination and CD4 T cells after COVID-19. Cultured CD4+ T cells had their DNA profiled by the Oncomine TCR Beta short-read assay. TCRdb redid the calling of the PCR reads with MiXCR, one entry per CDR3 protein. The sample has roughly 4,200 distinct CDR3 sequences; 55% to 70% are singletons. Their antigens are not known. Specified treatment: approximately 11-day PBMC culture with coronavirus spike peptide pools or control peptides (ViraFEST assay). Sequencing was carried out using CD4+ T cells from blood, cultured in vitro. These receptors were taken from a human donor who had recovered from COVID-19.

J is TRBJ1-3 and V is TRBV15; D gene unclear. CDR1 and CDR2 from the germline V gene are LNHNV and YYDKDF (reference sequence). This CDR3 has 14 amino acids. The germline V and J ends were trimmed by 0 bases and 8 bases, with 11 bases remaining between them. Written as DNA, the CDR3 is TGTGCCACCAGCAGAGAACCAGACGTGGACACCATATATTTT. It codes for CATSREPDVDTIYF.

This clonotype was seen only a few times. The chain recombines TRBV20-1 with TRBJ1-1; 7 bases agree with TRBD1. Losses at the gene ends were 6 bases for V and 3 bases for J; bases not matched to a gene: 4. The CDR3 contains 12 residues. The V gene's germline CDR1 is DFQATT and CDR2 SNEGSKA (reference sequence). CDR3: CSAPGQHTEAFF. CDR3 coding DNA: TGCAGTGCCCCGGGACAGCACACTGAAGCTTTCTTT.

The J gene is TRBJ1-1, the V gene TRBV19; D gene ambiguous. The V end lost 3 bases, the J end lost 0 bases, and 5 bases lay between the germline ends. The CDR3 is made up of 13 amino acids. Germline CDR1 is LNHDA and CDR2 is SQIVND (reference sequence). The CDR3 nucleotides are TGTGCCAGTAGTATCGGGATGAACACTGAAGCTTTCTTT. Its protein is CASSIGMNTEAFF.

This chain links TRBV6-2 or TRBV6-3 with TRBJ2-1; D unresolved. From germline, CDR1 is MNHEY and CDR2 SVGEGT. V dropped 6 bases and J dropped 0 bases, with 6 bases sitting between them. The CDR3 spans 13 residues. The CDR3 region is CASRESSYNEQFF. The CDR3 nucleotides read TGTGCCAGCAGGGAGAGCTCCTACAATGAGCAGTTCTTC.

V and J are TRBV6-1 and TRBJ2-5, with TRBD1 matching 12 bases. The CDR3 is made up of 15 amino acids. The J segment lost 4 bases and the V segment lost 8 bases, leaving 8 bases of the junction unmatched. Germline CDR1 reads MNHNS; CDR2 reads SASEGT. CDR3 in amino acids: CASGGQGALTETQYF. The DNA for the CDR3 is TGTGCCAGCGGGGGACAGGGGGCTTTAACAGAGACCCAGTACTTC.

Only one count was recorded for this clonotype. A junction end diverges from the germline sequence, so it may reflect a read error. The J gene is TRBJ2-7, the V gene TRBV10-3; D is unresolved. Germline loops: CDR1 ENHRY, CDR2 SYGVKD. The length of the CDR3 is 14 residues. CDR3 sequence reads: CASSFSNPPYEQYF. CDR3 DNA: TGTGCCAGCAGTTTTTCCAACCCTCCCTACGAGCAGTACTTC.

In the case of this clonotype: A much larger clone is a single base away; this may be a read error. The chain couples TRBV20-1 to TRBJ1-1, with a weak D call TRBD1 (6 bases). CDR3 size: 14 residues. Germline V CDR1 and CDR2: DFQATT, SNEGSKA (reference sequence). The CDR3 DNA is TGCAGTGCTAGGCGGGGGGCTATGAACACTGAAACTTTCTTT. This encodes CSARRGAMNTETFF.

The gene calls are TRBV7-8 and TRBJ1-6; D is uncertain. The CDR3 consists of 14 residues. V was cut by 3 bases and J by 8 bases, with 11 bases left in between. From germline, CDR1 is SGHVS and CDR2 FQNEAQ. The CDR3 region has the DNA TGTGCCAGCAGCTTGAGAGGGTTTGATTCACCCCTCCACTTT. This codes for CASSLRGFDSPLHF.

Regarding this clonotype: Germline and junction disagree at one end, which may indicate a read error. The V gene is TRBV20-1, the J gene TRBJ2-1; 9 bases line up with TRBD2. This CDR3 contains 12 residues. Germline V gene sequence: CDR1 DFQATT, CDR2 SNEGSKA (reference sequence). CDR3 in DNA: TGCAGTGCTAGCCCCACCGCGGGGGGGCTCCTGTTC. Protein: CSASPTAGGLLF.

The sample holds a few counts of this clonotype. The J gene is TRBJ1-2, the V gene TRBV6-2 or TRBV6-3; the D is unclear. There are 13 residues in the CDR3. V lost 2 bases to trimming and J lost 8 bases, with 12 bases between them. Germline V gene data show CDR1 as MNHEY and CDR2 as SVGEGT. CDR3 nucleotide sequence: TGTGCCAGCAGTTACCGGTTGACTCGGGGCTACACCTTC. It translates to CASSYRLTRGYTF.

The chain joins TRBV7-3 to TRBJ1-2, with TRBD1 matching over 11 bases. There are 15 residues in the CDR3. Germline V gene sequence: CDR1 SGHTA, CDR2 FQGTGA. V lost 5 bases, J lost 8 bases, and 10 bases stayed unmatched. The CDR3 reads CASSPGGQGEGGYTF. The CDR3 coding sequence is TGTGCCAGCAGCCCAGGGGGACAGGGGGAGGGAGGCTACACCTTC.

CDR3 coding DNA: TGCAGTGCTACTCCGACAGGGGATCCCGATAACTATGGCTACACCTTC. Translation: CSATPTGDPDNYGYTF. This chain joins TRBV20-1 and TRBJ1-2, with 8 bases lining up with TRBD1. Trimming removed 4 bases from V and 1 base from J; junction bases left unmatched: 11. The CDR3 extends over 16 amino acids. CDR1 is DFQATT, CDR2 SNEGSKA, per germline (reference sequence).

This clonotype turned up a few times. The chain uses TRBV20-1 and TRBJ1-5; 8 positions agree with TRBD1. The CDR3 consists of 14 residues. Unmatched junction bases numbered 9, after V lost 5 bases and J lost 6 bases. Germline CDR1 and CDR2: DFQATT and SNEGSKA (reference sequence). CDR3 sequence (DNA): TGCAGTGCTTCTACCTACAGGGGGGCTCAGCCCCAGCATTTT. It yields the protein CSASTYRGAQPQHF.

The chain recombines TRBV6-1 with TRBJ1-2; TRBD1 aligns across 7 bases. Germline V CDR1 and CDR2: MNHNS, SASEGT. The CDR3 contains 16 residues. The J segment lost 7 bases and the V segment lost 0 bases, leaving 11 bases of the junction unmatched. The CDR3 sequence: CASSEAVLTGIFGYTF. As DNA, the CDR3 is TGTGCCAGCAGTGAAGCGGTTTTGACAGGGATTTTTGGCTACACCTTC.

The chain uses TRBV7-3 and TRBJ2-7; 7 bases are a match to TRBD1. Germline CDR1 is SGHTA and CDR2 is FQGTGA. CDR3 length: 14 residues. Losses at the gene ends were 11 bases for V and 4 bases for J; bases not matched to a gene: 14. The CDR3 is CARGPYGTVYEQYF. In DNA form, the CDR3 reads TGTGCCCGGGGCCCATACGGGACAGTTTACGAGCAGTACTTC.